Presented here are 23 T cell receptor beta chains from one specimen sequenced in a study of post-analysis software for immune sequencing data. Study-wide results and limits: Controls showed lower frequencies than patients for roughly 5 TRBV segments, and TRBV5-6, TRBV5-1 and TRBV20-1 were among these.

Built from TCR beta cDNA, the libraries had unique molecular identifiers in them. TCRdb passed the PCR reads through MiXCR, listing each CDR3 protein once. This table holds roughly 700,000 distinct CDR3 sequences, 25% to 30% found once. Their target antigens are unknown. The sample taken for sequencing was blood. These receptors originate from a girl aged 5 to 17 with multiple sclerosis.

The chain employs TRBV5-6 and TRBJ2-7, with a weak D call TRBD2 (5 bases). From germline, CDR1 is SGHDT and CDR2 YYEEEE. V lost 2 bases and J lost 0, with 9 bases in between. CDR3 length: 14 amino acids. The CDR3 coding sequence is TGTGCCAGCAGCTTCGGACTGATCTCCTACGAGCAGTACTTC. The encoded protein is CASSFGLISYEQYF.

This clonotype was observed a few times. The rearrangement uses TRBV12-3 or TRBV12-4 and TRBJ1-2; D uncertain. Trimming stripped 3 bases from V and 0 bases from J, with 8 bases between. The CDR3 is made up of 14 amino acids. Here the CDR3 reads CASSLFRANYGYTF. For the CDR3, the DNA is TGTGCCAGCAGTTTGTTCAGAGCTAACTATGGCTACACCTTC.

In its sample, this clonotype was seen many times. This rearrangement joins TRBV10-2 to TRBJ1-2; D is ambiguous. The germline CDR1 and CDR2 sequences are WSHSY and SAAADI. V was pared by 3 bases and J by 8 bases, with 13 bases between. The CDR3 length is 13 residues. The CDR3 here is CASSERQAEGYTF. The CDR3 region has the DNA TGCGCCAGCAGTGAACGGCAGGCGGAGGGCTACACCTTC.

This chain connects TRBV20-1 to TRBJ2-5; D may be TRBD2 (7 bases). CDR3 size: 15 residues. Germline-derived CDR1 and CDR2 are DFQATT and SNEGSKA (reference sequence). Trimming removed 0 bases at V and 5 bases at J, with 16 bases between. CDR3 region: CSARDEGRGGETQYF. For the CDR3, the DNA is TGCAGTGCTAGAGATGAAGGCAGGGGAGGGGAGACCCAGTACTTC.

This chain uses TRBV12-3 or TRBV12-4 with TRBJ2-7; D possibly corresponds to TRBD1 (5 bases). The CDR3 extends over 12 amino acids. The V end was cut by 6 bases, the J end by 8 bases, with 14 bases between. The CDR3: CASRGAWEKQYV. DNA of the CDR3: TGTGCCAGCAGAGGGGCTTGGGAAAAGCAGTACGTC.

The chain recombines TRBV7-6 with TRBJ2-3; 10 nucleotides agree with TRBD2. Germline V gene data show CDR1 as SGHVS and CDR2 as FNYEAQ. Losses at the gene ends were 5 bases for V and 4 bases for J; bases not matched to a gene: 9. This CDR3 has 16 amino acids. The CDR3 DNA sequence: TGTGCCAGCAGCCTTACTAGCGGGGCCCTCGCAGATACGCAGTATTTT. Amino acids: CASSLTSGALADTQYF.

Details on this clonotype: Germline is not matched at one junction end, which may reflect a read error. The chain joins TRBV9 to TRBJ1-4; 8 bases line up with TRBD1. Germline lookup yields CDR1 SGDLS and CDR2 YYNGEE. The length of the CDR3 is 15 residues. This CDR3 reads CASSARDRMNEKRFF. The CDR3, as DNA: TGTGCCAGCAGCGCGAGGGACAGGATGAATGAAAAACGGTTTTTT.

The chain carries TRBV20-1 and TRBJ2-5; D assignment may be TRBD1 or TRBD2 (5 bases each). This CDR3 comprises 14 residues. Germline CDR1 is DFQATT and CDR2 is SNEGSKA (reference sequence). The CDR3 DNA follows: TGCAGCGCGGGCAGGGTGAGAGGTGGCGAGACCCAGTACTTC. It is translated as CSAGRVRGGETQYF.

The rearrangement links TRBV20-1 to TRBJ2-2; D gene unclear. Germline V gene data show CDR1 as DFQATT and CDR2 as SNEGSKA (reference sequence). The CDR3 covers 13 residues. V was shortened by 3 bases and J by 2 bases, with 7 bases between the two germline ends. The CDR3 region has the DNA TGCAGTGCTAGGGTAGCAAACACCGGGGAGCTGTTTTTT. Residues: CSARVANTGELFF.

This clonotype was found a few times. V and J are TRBV29-1 and TRBJ2-5, with 12 bases fitting TRBD1. Germline lookup yields CDR1 SQVTM and CDR2 ANQGSEA. V was pared by 7 bases and J by 3 bases, with 9 bases of the junction left unmatched. This CDR3 spans 15 amino acids. This CDR3 is CSGGDRGRGEETQYF. Written as DNA, the CDR3 is TGCAGCGGGGGGGACAGGGGGCGTGGGGAAGAGACCCAGTACTTC.

This clonotype was counted a few times. V usage is TRBV12-3 or TRBV12-4 and J usage is TRBJ2-6; 7 bases align to TRBD1. Trimming at V came to 7 bases and at J to 0 bases, leaving 3 bases not matched to a gene. This CDR3 contains 15 residues. CDR3 bases: TGTGCCAGCACCCCAGGGGGCTCTGGGGCCAACGTCCTGACTTTC. Amino acids: CASTPGGSGANVLTF.

On this clonotype: A read error may produce the germline difference seen at one junction end. The rearrangement uses TRBV12-5 and TRBJ1-2, with D possibly TRBD1 on 6 matching bases. Germline V lookup: CDR1 LGHNT, CDR2 FRNRAP. The CDR3 sequence is 16 residues long. The CDR3 reads CANGFHRGPHNYGYTF. DNA of the CDR3: TGTGCTAATGGTTTTCATCGGGGGCCTCATAACTATGGCTACACCTTC.

This chain joins TRBV10-3 and TRBJ2-2; D perhaps matches TRBD2 (5 bases). V shed 3 bases and J shed 3 bases, with 11 bases lying between them. Germline CDR1 is ENHRY and CDR2 is SYGVKD. This CDR3 has 15 amino acids. The CDR3 nucleotides read TGTGCCATCAGTGATCAGCTAGCCGACACCGGGGAGCTGTTTTTT. It specifies CAISDQLADTGELFF.

Of note for this clonotype: One junction end disagrees with the germline gene, perhaps due to a read error. This chain links TRBV12-3 or TRBV12-4 with TRBJ2-3; the match to TRBD2 covers 10 bases. The CDR3 runs to 16 residues. CDR3 nucleotides: TGTGCCAGCAGTCCTTTTAGCGGGGGGCACACAGATGCGCAGTATTTT. Protein sequence: CASSPFSGGHTDAQYF.

This clonotype showed up many times. V is TRBV29-1 and J is TRBJ1-2, with D possibly being TRBD1 (5 bases). The CDR3 contains 12 residues. CDR1 is SQVTM, CDR2 ANQGSEA, per germline. The V gene lost 1 base and the J gene lost 4 bases, with 7 bases spanning the gap. The CDR3 is CSVEARGYGYTF. The CDR3 DNA follows: TGCAGCGTTGAAGCAAGGGGCTATGGCTACACCTTC.

This chain connects TRBV6-5 to TRBJ2-1; the D is unclear. The CDR3 consists of 14 residues. The V and J ends lost 2 bases and 0 bases respectively, with 5 bases between them. Germline V gene data show CDR1 as MNHEY and CDR2 as SVGAGI. CDR3 DNA sequence: TGTGCCAGCAGTTACCGGTACTCCTACAATGAGCAGTTCTTC. Its protein product is CASSYRYSYNEQFF.

The chain couples TRBV29-1 to TRBJ2-2; D unclear. V was pared by 5 bases and J by 0 bases, with 4 bases between. The CDR3 covers 12 residues. From germline, CDR1 is SQVTM and CDR2 ANQGSEA. DNA for the CDR3: TGCAGCGTTCGGACGAACACCGGGGAGCTGTTTTTT. Translated, it gives CSVRTNTGELFF.

V usage is TRBV29-1 and J usage is TRBJ2-5, with TRBD2 matching 7 bases. The last part of the DNA fits TRBJ2-7 better; the J call may be wrong. Germline CDR1 is SQVTM and CDR2 is ANQGSEA. The CDR3 sequence is 16 residues long. The CDR3 DNA is TGCAGCGTCGCTGGGGGGGACTATCCCGGAGGTAACGAGCAGTACTTC. Its protein is CSVAGGDYPGGNEQYF.

This rearrangement joins TRBV7-9 to TRBJ1-1, with TRBD1 identical over 8 bases. Trimming removed 8 bases from V and 6 bases from J; junction bases left unmatched: 11. The CDR3 is made up of 14 amino acids. Looked up from germline, CDR1 is SEHNR and CDR2 is FQNEAQ (reference sequence). The CDR3 reads CASRAGTGPAEAFF. As DNA, the CDR3 is TGTGCCAGCCGCGCCGGGACAGGTCCCGCTGAAGCTTTCTTT.

The chain employs TRBV2 and TRBJ2-1; maybe TRBD2 (7 bases). The DNA end lines up better with TRBJ2-7; the J call may be wrong. This CDR3 is 15 amino acids long. Germline CDR1 SNHLY, CDR2 FYNNEI. The CDR3 here is CASNEGGTFYNEQYF. The CDR3 coding sequence is TGTGCCAGCAATGAGGGGGGGACGTTCTACAATGAGCAGTACTTC.

This chain connects TRBV6-4 to TRBJ1-5; D unresolved. This CDR3 region has 16 residues. Between the trimmed V and J ends, which lost 4 bases and 0 bases, there was a span of 13 bases. Germline V CDR1 and CDR2: MRHNA, SNTAGT. CDR3 DNA sequence: TGTGCCAGCAGTGGATTCCAGGACTATAGCAATCAGCCCCAGCATTTT. It yields the protein CASSGFQDYSNQPQHF.

This clonotype has more than one count but fewer than ten. The chain couples TRBV20-1 to TRBJ2-6; D gene unclear. The germline V and J ends were trimmed by 3 bases and 0 bases, with 18 bases remaining between them. CDR3 length: 18 amino acids. CDR1 is DFQATT and CDR2 is SNEGSKA in the germline V gene (reference sequence). The CDR3 DNA is TGCAGTGCTAGCACGGTCCGGCAGTTCAGCTCTGGGGCCAACGTCCTGACTTTC. Its translation: CSASTVRQFSSGANVLTF.

This clonotype was counted only a few times. The chain is built from TRBV15 and TRBJ1-2; possibly TRBD1 for D (6 bases). V lost 1 base, J lost 5 bases, and 14 bases lay in between. The germline V gene encodes CDR1 LNHNV and CDR2 YYDKDF (reference sequence). The CDR3 contains 15 residues. CDR3 amino acids: CATSRGTDSIYGYTF. The CDR3, as DNA: TGTGCCACCAGCAGAGGGACAGACTCTATTTATGGCTACACCTTC. The full variable domain, rest sourced from reference TRBV15 and TRBJ1-2, is DAMVIQNPRYQVTQFGKPVTLSCSQTLNHNVMYWYQQKSSQAPKLLFHYYDKDFNNEADTPDNFQSRRPNTSFCFLDIRSPGLGDTAMYLCATSRGTDSIYGYTFGSGTRLTVV.